The clone carrying this T cell receptor (beta chain) was detected ten times or more. Assembly of TCR beta libraries relied on iRepertoire HTBI primers together with Arm-PCR of CDR3 regions. TCRdb passed the multiplex PCR reads through MiXCR, listing each CDR3 protein once. Here the sample spans approximately 350,000 distinct CDR3 sequences, roughly 15% being singletons. This sample is drawn from a study of regulatory T cells in long-lasting Graves disease. Sample time point: newly diagnosed GD, antithyroid drugs for less than 3 months. Following extraction of RNA from PBMCs, that RNA was used to make the TCR library. V gave up 0 bases and J gave up 0 bases; unmatched junction bases: 2. The CDR3 has 15 amino acids. Germline CDR1 is ENHRY and CDR2 is SYGVKD. These data were also filed under a second study, of T cells in Graves' hyperthyroidism and ophthalmopathy.

This clonotype was sampled from a woman aged 18 to 35 with Graves disease. This sample comprised peripheral blood mononuclear cells (PBMCs), obtained at new diagnosis, from a patient treated with antithyroid drugs. The rearrangement uses TRBV10-3 and TRBJ2-7, with 7 bases that match TRBD2. The CDR3 is CAISESGGSSYEQYF. The CDR3, as DNA: TGTGCCATCAGTGAGTCGGGGGGGAGCTCCTACGAGCAGTACTTC.